What follows describes a single T cell receptor (beta chain). TCRdb passed the 5' RACE reads through MiXCR, listing each CDR3 protein once. The sample holds approximately 80,000 distinct CDR3 sequences; about an eighth are singletons and the top ten take roughly 3.1%. The data originate from a study of early T cells in non-severe SARS-CoV-2 infection. The germline gives CDR1 LGHNT, CDR2 FRNRAP. Trimming took off 1 base at V and 2 bases at J, with 5 bases between the two ends. This CDR3 spans 13 amino acids. Sequencing used whole blood. This sequence was found in an adult who was a healthcare worker with PCR-confirmed SARS-CoV-2 infection or an uninfected control (not recorded which). The V call is TRBV12-5, the J call TRBJ1-2, with D perhaps TRBD1 (5 bases). The CDR3 here is CASGLGGNYGYTF. The CDR3 DNA sequence: TGTGCTAGTGGTTTGGGGGGGAACTATGGCTACACCTTC.